This passage covers 8 T cell receptor beta chains from one sample sequenced in a study of a mutant IDH1 vaccine in newly diagnosed glioma. TCRdb's copy holds only in-frame clones and misses some; the assay was immunoSEQ multiplex PCR. The profile shows 70,000 to 95,000 clones, approximately 85% of them singletons. The time point was: week 23, last vaccination. Every single dose of the vaccine, 300 ug of mutant IDH1 20-mer peptide, came with topical imiquimod. These receptors have no known antigen. The source was PBMCs, collected from a glioma patient whose treatment included an IDH1 peptide vaccine. The receptors were gathered from a woman in her forties or fifties with glioma.

This clone turned up a few times. The chain is built from TRBV29-1 and TRBJ2-3; tentatively, D is TRBD1 (7 bases). The CDR3 loop spans 13 amino acids. Trimming took 2 bases from V and 4 from J, leaving 10 bases between them. CDR1 is SQVTM and CDR2 is ANQGSEA in the germline V gene. CDR3 DNA: TGCAGCGTTGAACAGGGGGGTGCAGATACGCAGTATTTT. This encodes CSVEQGGADTQYF.

In DNA, the CDR3 is TGTGCCAGCAGCTTGGAGGGGCTCGAGCAGTACTTC. This codes for CASSLEGLEQYF. The rearrangement links TRBV5-6 to TRBJ2-7, with D tentatively TRBD1 (5 bases). This CDR3 is 12 amino acids long. CDR1 and CDR2 (germline): SGHDT, YYEEEE. V was clipped by 0 bases and J by 6 bases, with 7 bases between them.

The V call is TRBV13, the J call TRBJ2-1, with TRBD2 matching 12 bases. CDR1 is PRHDT, CDR2 FYEKMQ, per germline (reference sequence). Trimming removed 2 bases from V and 6 bases from J; junction bases left unmatched: 14. The CDR3 consists of 19 residues. Here the CDR3 DNA reads TGTGCCAGCAGCTTATCAGGTAGGCTAGCGGGAGGGAGGCGCAATGAGCAGTTCTTC. It codes for CASSLSGRLAGGRRNEQFF.

The chain uses TRBV25-1 and TRBJ1-3; D gene unclear. Looked up from germline, CDR1 is MGHDK and CDR2 is SYGVNS. V was trimmed by 6 bases and J by 2 bases, leaving 8 bases between them. The CDR3 has 13 residues. The CDR3 spells CASSTGAGNTIYF. CDR3 DNA: TGTGCCAGCAGCACCGGGGCTGGAAACACCATATATTTT.

The chain links TRBV9 to TRBJ2-3, with TRBD2 as a possible D gene (5 bases). Deletions cut 0 bases from V and 0 bases from J, with 8 bases between. Germline V gene data show CDR1 as SGDLS and CDR2 as YYNGEE. The CDR3 has 15 residues. The CDR3 DNA reads as TGTGCCAGCAGCGTAGCGGGCGGGAGCACAGATACGCAGTATTTT. Translated: CASSVAGGSTDTQYF.

This rearrangement joins TRBV27 to TRBJ1-5; 7 bases match TRBD1. CDR1 and CDR2 from the germline V gene are MNHEY and SMNVEV (reference sequence). Trimming took 6 bases from V and 6 from J; bases not matched to a gene: 8. The CDR3 spans 14 residues. The chain's CDR3 is CASSITGVGQPQHF. The CDR3, as DNA: TGTGCCAGCAGCATAACAGGGGTTGGTCAGCCCCAGCATTTT.

This chain uses TRBV7-9 with TRBJ2-1; D gene unclear. The V and J ends lost 5 bases and 7 bases respectively, with 9 bases between them. Looked up from germline, CDR1 is SEHNR and CDR2 is FQNEAQ (reference sequence). The CDR3 loop spans 12 amino acids. The CDR3 spells CASSPKANEQFF. DNA of the CDR3: TGTGCCAGCAGCCCGAAAGCGAATGAGCAGTTCTTC.

The chain uses TRBV2 and TRBJ2-5; TRBD1 is a possible D gene (5 bases). The germline gives CDR1 SNHLY, CDR2 FYNNEI. Between the trimmed V and J ends, which lost 6 bases and 0 bases, there was a span of 17 bases. The CDR3 has 16 residues. CDR3 nucleotides: TGTGCCAGCAGGACTCGGGCAGGGAATTACCAAGAGACCCAGTACTTC. This translates into CASRTRAGNYQETQYF.